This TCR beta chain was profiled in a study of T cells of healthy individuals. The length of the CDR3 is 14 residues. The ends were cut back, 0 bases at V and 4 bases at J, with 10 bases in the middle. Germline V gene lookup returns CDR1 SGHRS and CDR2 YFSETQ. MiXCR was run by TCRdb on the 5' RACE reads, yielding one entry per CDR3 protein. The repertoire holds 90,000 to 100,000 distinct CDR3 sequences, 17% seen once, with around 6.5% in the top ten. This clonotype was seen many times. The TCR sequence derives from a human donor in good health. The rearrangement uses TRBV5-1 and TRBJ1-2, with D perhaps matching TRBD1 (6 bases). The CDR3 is CASSLVGGAYGYTF. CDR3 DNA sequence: TGCGCCAGCAGCTTGGTCGGGGGCGCCTATGGCTACACCTTC.